The sequence of this T cell receptor beta chain was determined in a study of regulatory T cells in long-lasting Graves disease. TCR beta libraries were built with iRepertoire HTBI primers and Arm-PCR of CDR3 regions. Each CDR3 protein is one row after TCRdb ran MiXCR on the multiplex PCR reads. The data contain roughly 560,000 distinct CDR3 sequences, around 13% of them singletons. The CDR3 has 18 amino acids. Germline V CDR1 and CDR2: MDHEN, SYDVKM. The V segment lost 5 bases and the J segment 6 bases; nucleotides outside the gene matches: 19. The time point is: newly diagnosed GD, antithyroid drugs for less than 3 months. Preparation of the TCR library used RNA extracted from PBMCs. With respect to this clonotype: A clone one base away is much larger, so this may be a read error.

These sequences were also reported in another study, on T cells in Graves' hyperthyroidism and ophthalmopathy.

The V gene is TRBV28, the J gene TRBJ2-3, with 8 bases fitting TRBD2. Source: peripheral blood mononuclear cells (PBMCs), taken at new diagnosis, from a patient treated with antithyroid drugs. This sequence originates from a woman younger than 45 with Graves disease. CDR3 coding DNA: TGTGCCAGCAGTGATTTGAAAACTAGCGGAACCCGTAGGGATACGCAGTATTTT. This translates into CASSDLKTSGTRRDTQYF.